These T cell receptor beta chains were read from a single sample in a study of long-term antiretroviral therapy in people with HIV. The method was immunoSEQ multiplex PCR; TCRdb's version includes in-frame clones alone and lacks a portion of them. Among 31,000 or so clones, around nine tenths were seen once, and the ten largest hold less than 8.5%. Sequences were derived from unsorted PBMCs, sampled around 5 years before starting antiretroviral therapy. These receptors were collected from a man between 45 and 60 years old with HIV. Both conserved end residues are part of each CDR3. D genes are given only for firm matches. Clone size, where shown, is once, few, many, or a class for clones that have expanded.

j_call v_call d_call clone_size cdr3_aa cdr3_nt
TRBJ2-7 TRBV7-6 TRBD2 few CASSSLREGQYEQYF TGTGCCAGCAGCTCATTGCGGGAGGGCCAGTACGAGCAGTACTTC
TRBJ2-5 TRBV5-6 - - CASSWDTGRTQYF TGTGCCAGCAGCTGGGACACGGGTCGGACCCAGTACTTC
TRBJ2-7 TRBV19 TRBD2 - CASSPLRSGRRNEQYF TGTGCCAGTAGCCCCCTGAGGAGCGGGAGGCGGAACGAGCAGTACTTC
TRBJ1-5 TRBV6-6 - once CASSYSGAYSNQPQHF TGTGCCAGCAGTTACTCGGGGGCATATAGCAATCAGCCCCAGCATTTT
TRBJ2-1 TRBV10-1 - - CATKKGVTLYNEQFF TGCGCCACCAAGAAGGGGGTCACCTTGTACAATGAGCAGTTCTTC
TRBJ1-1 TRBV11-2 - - CASSFFLGTEAFF TGTGCCAGCAGCTTCTTTTTGGGCACTGAAGCTTTCTTT
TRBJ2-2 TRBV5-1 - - CASSFGGGGIGELFF TGCGCCAGCAGCTTTGGCGGAGGGGGGATCGGGGAGCTGTTTTTT
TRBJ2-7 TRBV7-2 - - CASSFSYEQYF TGTGCCAGCAGCTTCTCCTACGAGCAGTACTTC
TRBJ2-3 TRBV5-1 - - CASRLVRGYTDTQYF TGCGCCAGCAGGCTAGTCAGGGGTTACACAGATACGCAGTATTTT
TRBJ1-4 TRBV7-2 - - CASRSNQAGEDEKLFF TGTGCCAGCAGGTCCAACCAGGCAGGTGAAGATGAAAAACTGTTTTTT
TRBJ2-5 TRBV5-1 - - CASSLPSGETQYF TGCGCCAGCAGCTTGCCCAGTGGGGAGACCCAGTACTTC
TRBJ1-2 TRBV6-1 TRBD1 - CASSEAGTGDYGYTF TGTGCCAGCAGTGAAGCGGGGACAGGCGACTATGGCTACACCTTC
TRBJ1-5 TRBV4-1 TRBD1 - CASSQGGRQGGQPQHF TGCGCCAGCAGCCAAGGGGGCAGACAGGGGGGTCAGCCCCAGCATTTT
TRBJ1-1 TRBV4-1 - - CASSQGNSLTEAFF TGCGCCAGCAGCCAAGGGAATTCCCTCACTGAAGCTTTCTTT
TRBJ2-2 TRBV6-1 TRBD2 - CASSAGLAGGTGGTGELFF TGTGCCAGCAGTGCGGGACTAGCGGGGGGAACCGGTGGCACCGGGGAGCTGTTTTTT
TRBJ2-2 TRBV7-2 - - CASSLLPQRVTGELFF TGTGCCAGCAGCTTACTTCCCCAGCGGGTCACCGGGGAGCTGTTTTTT
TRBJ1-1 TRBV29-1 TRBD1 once CSVSTGGSEAFF TGCAGCGTGTCCACAGGGGGCTCTGAAGCTTTCTTT
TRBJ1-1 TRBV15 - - CATSREENTEAFF TGTGCCACCAGCAGAGAGGAGAACACTGAAGCTTTCTTT
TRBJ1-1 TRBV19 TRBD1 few CASSTGGWNTEAFF TGTGCCAGTAGTACAGGGGGCTGGAACACTGAAGCTTTCTTT
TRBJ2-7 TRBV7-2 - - CASSLARASYSYEQYF TGTGCCAGCAGCTTAGCGCGGGCGAGCTACTCCTACGAGCAGTACTTC
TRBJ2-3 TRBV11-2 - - CASARVVGAIQYF TGTGCCAGCGCTAGGGTTGTGGGGGCGATTCAGTATTTT
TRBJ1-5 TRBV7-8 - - CASSLLGASNQPQHF TGTGCCAGCAGCTTACTAGGGGCTAGCAATCAGCCCCAGCATTTT
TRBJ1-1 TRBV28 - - CASSLIGQSSERQAFF TGTGCCAGCAGTTTAATAGGCCAATCCTCCGAACGGCAAGCTTTCTTT
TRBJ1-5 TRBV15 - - CATSRDLGQGGQPQHF TGTGCCACCAGCAGAGATCTGGGGCAGGGTGGGCAGCCCCAGCATTTT